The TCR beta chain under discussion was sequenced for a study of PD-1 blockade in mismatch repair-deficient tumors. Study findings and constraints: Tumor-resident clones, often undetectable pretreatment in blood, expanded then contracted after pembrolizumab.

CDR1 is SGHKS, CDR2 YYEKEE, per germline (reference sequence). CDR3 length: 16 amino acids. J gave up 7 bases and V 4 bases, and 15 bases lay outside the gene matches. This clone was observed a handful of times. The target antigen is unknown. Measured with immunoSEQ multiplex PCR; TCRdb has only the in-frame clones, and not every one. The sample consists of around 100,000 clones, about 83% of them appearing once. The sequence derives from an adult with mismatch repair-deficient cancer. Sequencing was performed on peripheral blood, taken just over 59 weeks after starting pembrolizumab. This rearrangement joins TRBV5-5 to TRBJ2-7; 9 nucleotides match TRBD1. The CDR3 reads CASSPPAAQGAREQYF. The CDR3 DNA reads TGTGCCAGCAGCCCCCCGGCGGCACAGGGGGCTAGGGAGCAGTACTTC.